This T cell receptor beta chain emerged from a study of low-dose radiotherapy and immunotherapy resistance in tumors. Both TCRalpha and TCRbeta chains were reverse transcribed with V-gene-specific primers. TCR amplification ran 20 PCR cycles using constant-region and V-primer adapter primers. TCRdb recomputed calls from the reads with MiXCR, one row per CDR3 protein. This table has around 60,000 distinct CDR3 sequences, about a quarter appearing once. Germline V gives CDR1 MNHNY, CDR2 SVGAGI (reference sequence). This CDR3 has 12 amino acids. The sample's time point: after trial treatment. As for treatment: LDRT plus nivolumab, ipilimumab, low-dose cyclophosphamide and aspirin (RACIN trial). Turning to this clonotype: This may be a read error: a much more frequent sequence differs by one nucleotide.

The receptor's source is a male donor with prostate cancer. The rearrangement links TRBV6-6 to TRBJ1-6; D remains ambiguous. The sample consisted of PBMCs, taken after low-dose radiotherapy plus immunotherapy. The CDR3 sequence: CVTRRDASPLHF. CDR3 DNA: TGTGTCACGCGGAGAGATGCTTCACCCCTCCACTTT.